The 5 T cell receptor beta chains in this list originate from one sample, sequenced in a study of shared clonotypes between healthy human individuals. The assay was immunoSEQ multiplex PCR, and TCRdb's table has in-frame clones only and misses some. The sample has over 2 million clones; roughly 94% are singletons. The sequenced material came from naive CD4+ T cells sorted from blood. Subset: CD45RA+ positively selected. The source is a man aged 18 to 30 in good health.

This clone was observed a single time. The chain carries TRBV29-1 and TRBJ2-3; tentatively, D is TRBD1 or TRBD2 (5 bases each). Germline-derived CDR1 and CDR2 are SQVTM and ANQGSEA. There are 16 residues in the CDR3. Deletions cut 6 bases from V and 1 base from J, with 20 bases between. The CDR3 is CSVPTPGTSGTDTQYF. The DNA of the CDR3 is TGCAGCGTCCCCACCCCCGGGACCTCCGGCACAGATACGCAGTATTTT.

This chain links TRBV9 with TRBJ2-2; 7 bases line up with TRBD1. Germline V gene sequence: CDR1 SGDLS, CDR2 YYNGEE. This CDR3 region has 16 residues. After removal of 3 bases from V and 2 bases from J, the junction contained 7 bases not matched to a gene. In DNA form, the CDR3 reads TGTGCCAGCAGCGCCCAAGACAGGGTAAACACCGGGGAGCTGTTTTTT. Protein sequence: CASSAQDRVNTGELFF.

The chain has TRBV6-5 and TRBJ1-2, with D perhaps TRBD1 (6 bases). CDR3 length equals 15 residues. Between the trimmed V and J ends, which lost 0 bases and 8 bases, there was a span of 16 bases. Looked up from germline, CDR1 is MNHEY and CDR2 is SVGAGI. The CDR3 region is CASSYSGRGQLGYTF. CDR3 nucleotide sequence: TGTGCCAGCAGTTACTCGGGCAGGGGTCAGCTAGGCTACACCTTC.

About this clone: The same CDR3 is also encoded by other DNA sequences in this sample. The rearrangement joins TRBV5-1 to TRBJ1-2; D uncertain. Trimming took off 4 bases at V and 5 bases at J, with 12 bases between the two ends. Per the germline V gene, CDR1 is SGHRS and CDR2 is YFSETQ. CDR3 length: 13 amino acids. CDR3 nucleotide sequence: TGCGCCAGCAGCCCTAACGACGGATATGGCTACACCTTC. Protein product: CASSPNDGYGYTF.

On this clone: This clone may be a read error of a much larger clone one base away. The chain's CDR3 is CASSQDRANTEAFF. The CDR3 nucleotides read TGTGCCAGCAGCCAGGACAGGGCGAACACTGAAGCTTTCTTT. The genes are TRBV2 and TRBJ1-1; 8 positions match TRBD1. Germline CDR1 reads SNHLY; CDR2 reads FYNNEI. The CDR3 has 14 amino acids. Trimming took 6 bases from V and 1 from J; bases not matched to a gene: 4.